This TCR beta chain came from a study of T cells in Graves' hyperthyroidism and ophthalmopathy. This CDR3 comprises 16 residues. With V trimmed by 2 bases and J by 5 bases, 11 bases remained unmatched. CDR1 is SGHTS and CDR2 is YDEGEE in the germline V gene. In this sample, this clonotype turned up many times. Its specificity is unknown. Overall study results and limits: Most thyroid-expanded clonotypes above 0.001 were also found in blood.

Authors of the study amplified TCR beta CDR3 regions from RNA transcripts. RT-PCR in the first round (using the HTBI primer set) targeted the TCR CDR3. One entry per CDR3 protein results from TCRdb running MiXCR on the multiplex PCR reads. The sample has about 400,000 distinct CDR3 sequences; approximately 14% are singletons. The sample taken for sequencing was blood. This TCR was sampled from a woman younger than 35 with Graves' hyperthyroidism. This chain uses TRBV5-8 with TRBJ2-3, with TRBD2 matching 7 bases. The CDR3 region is CASSFRREYRGDTQYF. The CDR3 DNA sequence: TGTGCCAGCAGCTTTCGGCGGGAGTACCGGGGAGATACGCAGTATTTT. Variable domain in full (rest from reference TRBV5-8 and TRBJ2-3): EAGVTQSPTHLIKTRGQQATLRCSPISGHTSVYWYQQALGLGLQFLLWYDEGEERNRGNFPPRFSGRQFPNYSSELNVNALELEDSALYLCASSFRREYRGDTQYFGPGTRLTVL.